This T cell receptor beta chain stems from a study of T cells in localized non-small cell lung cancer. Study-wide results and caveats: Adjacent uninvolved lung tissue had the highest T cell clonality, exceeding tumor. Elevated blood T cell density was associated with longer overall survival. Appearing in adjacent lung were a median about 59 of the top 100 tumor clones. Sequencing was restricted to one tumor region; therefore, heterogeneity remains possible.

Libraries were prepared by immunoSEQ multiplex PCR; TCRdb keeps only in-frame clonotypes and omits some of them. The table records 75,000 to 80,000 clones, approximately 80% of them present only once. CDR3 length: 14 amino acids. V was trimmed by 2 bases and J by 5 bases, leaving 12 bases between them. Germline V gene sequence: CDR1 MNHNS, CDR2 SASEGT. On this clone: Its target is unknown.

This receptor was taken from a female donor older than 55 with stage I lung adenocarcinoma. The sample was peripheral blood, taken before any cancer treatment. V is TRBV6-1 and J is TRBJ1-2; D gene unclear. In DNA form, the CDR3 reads TGTGCCAGCAGTGAATCGGGCATGGCTTATGGCTACACCTTC. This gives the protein CASSESGMAYGYTF.